The 27 T cell receptor beta chains below come from one sample, sequenced in a study of shared clonotypes between healthy human individuals. TCRdb keeps only in-frame clones here, not all; method: immunoSEQ multiplex PCR. The sample holds about 2 million clones, approximately 94% seen once. Terminally differentiated effector memory CD45RA+ cells were excluded by CCR7 positive selection of CD45RO-negative cells. Sequenced: naive CD8+ T cells sorted from blood. These receptors all come from a man younger than 35 in good health.

This chain connects TRBV29-1 to TRBJ2-7; TRBD2 matches at 13 bases. Germline V gives CDR1 SQVTM, CDR2 ANQGSEA. This CDR3 has 18 residues. The junction had 15 bases not matched to a gene; V was cut back by 3 bases and J by 4 bases. CDR3: CSVEDPGTSGVEPYEQYF. The CDR3 nucleotides read TGCAGCGTTGAGGACCCCGGGACTAGCGGGGTTGAGCCATACGAGCAGTACTTC.

This chain connects TRBV10-3 to TRBJ2-5, with a possible D match to TRBD1 (5 bases). The germline CDR1 and CDR2 sequences are ENHRY and SYGVKD. The CDR3 runs to 15 residues. The germline V and J ends were trimmed by 0 bases and 5 bases, with 13 bases remaining between them. CDR3 nucleotide sequence: TGTGCCATCAGTGAGTCGGGGCAGTCAGGGGAGACCCAGTACTTC. Amino acid sequence: CAISESGQSGETQYF.

The V call is TRBV7-9, the J call TRBJ2-7, with TRBD2 identical over 7 bases. The CDR3 is 16 residues long. CDR1 and CDR2 from the germline V gene are SEHNR and FQNEAQ (reference sequence). The V segment lost 6 bases and the J segment 4 bases; nucleotides outside the gene matches: 15. The CDR3 bases are TGTGCCAGCAGTCTAAAAACGCCGGGACTACCATACGAGCAGTACTTC. Residues: CASSLKTPGLPYEQYF.

This clone was found once. This specimen includes other DNA sequences encoding the same CDR3. The chain is built from TRBV7-6 and TRBJ2-1, with unresolved D. The CDR3 totals 13 residues. V was cut by 1 base and J by 7 bases, with 8 bases left in between. CDR1 is SGHVS and CDR2 is FNYEAQ in the germline V gene. CDR3 loop: CASSLGLGNEQFF. In DNA, the CDR3 is TGTGCCAGCAGCTTAGGACTCGGGAATGAGCAGTTCTTC.

This clone has a handful of counts. The CDR3 reads CASSETSGNDEQFF. DNA of the CDR3: TGCGCCAGCAGTGAGACTAGCGGGAACGATGAGCAGTTCTTC. The chain recombines TRBV10-1 with TRBJ2-1, with 10 bases matching TRBD2. From germline, CDR1 is WNHNN and CDR2 SYGVQD (reference sequence). The CDR3 length is 14 residues. J gave up 8 bases and V 2 bases, and 3 bases lay outside the gene matches.

This sequence joins TRBV4-1 and TRBJ2-1; 7 bases map to TRBD2. In germline, CDR1 is MGHRA, CDR2 YSYEKL. This CDR3 contains 18 residues. Losses at the gene ends were 0 bases for V and 2 bases for J; bases not matched to a gene: 10. The CDR3 loop is CASSQEGGGGFTYNEQFF. CDR3 in DNA: TGCGCCAGCAGCCAAGAAGGTGGGGGAGGGTTTACCTACAATGAGCAGTTCTTC.

Comments on this clone: Other DNA sequences in this sample translate to the same CDR3. The chain is built from TRBV5-1 and TRBJ2-7; D not certain. In germline, CDR1 is SGHRS, CDR2 YFSETQ. The ends were cut back, 1 base at V and 3 bases at J, with 8 bases in the middle. The CDR3 loop spans 13 amino acids. The DNA for the CDR3 is TGCGCCAGCAGCTTGCTCTCAGACTACGAGCAGTACTTC. It codes for CASSLLSDYEQYF.

This clone turned up a few times. The J gene is TRBJ2-3, the V gene TRBV4-1; 9 bases map to TRBD2. V trimming: 0 bases; J trimming: 3 bases; junction bases outside the gene matches: 13. This CDR3 has 19 residues. Germline V gene sequence: CDR1 MGHRA, CDR2 YSYEKL. DNA of the CDR3: TGCGCCAGCAGCCAAGATGAGCTCTGGCGGGGGGGCGGTACAGATACGCAGTATTTT. Translation gives CASSQDELWRGGGTDTQYF.

This rearrangement joins TRBV7-9 to TRBJ2-1, with 11 nucleotides matching TRBD2. The CDR3 extends over 16 amino acids. V lost 4 bases to trimming and J lost 6 bases; unmatched junction nucleotides: 8. The germline V gene encodes CDR1 SEHNR and CDR2 FQNEAQ (reference sequence). The CDR3 here is CASSSPLAGGGNEQFF. In DNA form, the CDR3 reads TGTGCCAGCAGCTCTCCCCTAGCGGGAGGAGGCAATGAGCAGTTCTTC.

The rearrangement uses TRBV11-2 and TRBJ2-3; D remains unclear. This CDR3 region has 13 residues. CDR1 SGHAT and CDR2 FQNNGV come from the germline V gene. V was shortened by 5 bases and J by 5 bases, with 11 bases between the two germline ends. The CDR3 here is CASSPFVRDTQYF. The CDR3 region has the DNA TGTGCCAGCAGCCCCTTTGTTAGAGATACGCAGTATTTT. The whole variable domain, filled in from reference TRBV11-2 and TRBJ2-3, reads EAGVAQSPRYKIIEKRQSVAFWCNPISGHATLYWYQQILGQGPKLLIQFQNNGVVDDSQLPKDRFSAERLKGVDSTLKIQPAKLEDSAVYLCASSPFVRDTQYFGPGTRLTVL.

This chain connects TRBV4-1 to TRBJ2-1; 7 nucleotides align to TRBD1. Germline CDR1 reads MGHRA; CDR2 reads YSYEKL. The V and J ends lost 3 bases and 0 bases, in that order; junction bases with no gene match: 8. The CDR3 length is 17 residues. CDR3 nucleotide sequence: TGCGCCAGCAGCCACCCTAGCACAGGGGCCTCCTACAATGAGCAGTTCTTC. Its translation: CASSHPSTGASYNEQFF.

This clone was counted a single time. This chain uses TRBV27 with TRBJ2-5; maybe TRBD1 (6 bases). Trimming stripped 6 bases from V and 5 bases from J, with 13 bases between. In germline, CDR1 is MNHEY, CDR2 SMNVEV (reference sequence). This CDR3 is built from 13 residues. DNA of the CDR3: TGTGCCAGCAGCCTACTAGACAGGGAGACCCAGTACTTC. Encoded protein: CASSLLDRETQYF.

This chain links TRBV19 with TRBJ2-3, with 9 bases identical to TRBD1. Germline lookup yields CDR1 LNHDA and CDR2 SQIVND (reference sequence). Unmatched junction bases numbered 5, after V lost 3 bases and J lost 4 bases. The CDR3 covers 15 residues. This CDR3 reads CASSIGTGFSDTQYF. The CDR3 DNA reads as TGTGCCAGTAGTATTGGGACAGGGTTTTCAGATACGCAGTATTTT.

The chain has TRBV6-1 and TRBJ1-5, with TRBD1 as a possible D gene (6 bases). Between the trimmed V and J ends, which lost 7 bases and 6 bases, there was a span of 19 bases. There are 15 residues in the CDR3. CDR1 is MNHNS, CDR2 SASEGT, per germline. In DNA form, the CDR3 reads TGTGCCAGCACCCCCTGGGGGCAGGGCAGTCAGCCCCAGCATTTT. This encodes CASTPWGQGSQPQHF.

This clone was seen only once. The chain is built from TRBV19 and TRBJ1-1; unclear D gene. The V gene lost 1 base and the J gene lost 0 bases, with 6 bases spanning the gap. CDR1 is LNHDA, CDR2 SQIVND, per germline (reference sequence). This CDR3 comprises 14 residues. CDR3 sequence: CASSIVGLNTEAFF. The DNA of the CDR3 is TGTGCCAGTAGTATAGTAGGGTTGAACACTGAAGCTTTCTTT.

The chain is built from TRBV4-2 and TRBJ2-2; 11 positions match TRBD2. This CDR3 region has 13 residues. CDR1 and CDR2 from the germline V gene are LGHNA and YNFKEQ. V was clipped by 6 bases and J by 7 bases; unmatched bases: 1. CDR3 DNA: TGTGCCAGCAGTACTAGCGGGGGCGGGGAGCTGTTTTTT. This translates into CASSTSGGGELFF.

The chain links TRBV7-9 to TRBJ2-5, with D perhaps TRBD1 (5 bases). The CDR3 totals 17 residues. Germline CDR1 SEHNR, CDR2 FQNEAQ (reference sequence). V was cut by 7 bases and J by 3 bases, with 24 bases left in between. The CDR3 loop is CASTEPRGSSSEETQYF. For the CDR3, the DNA is TGTGCCAGCACCGAACCTAGGGGCTCGAGCTCGGAAGAGACCCAGTACTTC.

V gene TRBV19 combines with J gene TRBJ1-4; D is ambiguous. Germline V gene lookup returns CDR1 LNHDA and CDR2 SQIVND (reference sequence). This CDR3 spans 13 amino acids. The V and J ends lost 8 bases and 7 bases respectively, with 14 bases between them. CDR3 region: CASRELLTEKLFF. CDR3 nucleotides: TGTGCCAGTCGGGAACTCTTAACTGAAAAACTGTTTTTT.

This CDR3 reads CASSPNWDGPTEQYF. As DNA, the CDR3 is TGCGCCAGCAGCCCAAACTGGGACGGTCCGACCGAGCAGTACTTC. The chain uses TRBV5-1 and TRBJ2-7; D tentatively reads TRBD1 or TRBD2 (5 bases each). Trimming removed 4 bases from V and 6 bases from J, with 20 bases in between. Germline values: CDR1 SGHRS, CDR2 YFSETQ. The CDR3 consists of 15 residues. Full variable domain (remainder filled in from reference TRBV5-1 and TRBJ2-7): KAGVTQTPRYLIKTRGQQVTLSCSPISGHRSVSWYQQTPGQGLQFLFEYFSETQRNKGNFPGRFSGRQFSNSRSEMNVSTLELGDSALYLCASSPNWDGPTEQYFGPGTRLTVT.

The V and J genes are TRBV28 and TRBJ2-3; TRBD1 is a possible D gene (6 bases). This CDR3 region has 15 residues. Trimming pared 7 bases from V and 4 bases from J, leaving 18 bases between. The V gene's germline CDR1 is MDHEN and CDR2 SYDVKM. This CDR3 is CASNEDSKTSDTQYF. DNA of the CDR3: TGTGCCAGCAACGAGGACAGCAAGACCTCAGATACGCAGTATTTT. Looking up the rest from reference TRBV28 and TRBJ2-3 gives the full variable domain: DVKVTQSSRYLVKRTGEKVFLECVQDMDHENMFWYRQDPGLGLRLIYFSYDVKMKEKGDIPEGYSVSREKKERFSLILESASTNQTSMYLCASNEDSKTSDTQYFGPGTRLTVL.

A note on this clone: Different DNA sequences within this sample yield the same CDR3. This chain connects TRBV30 to TRBJ2-5; 7 nucleotides match TRBD2. V gave up 0 bases and J gave up 4 bases; unmatched junction bases: 5. This CDR3 has 14 residues. Germline CDR1 reads GTSNPN; CDR2 reads SVGIG (reference sequence). The CDR3 DNA follows: TGTGCCTGGAGTGTGGGGCGGGGGTTAGAGACCCAGTACTTC. This sequence encodes CAWSVGRGLETQYF.

This clone has just one count. This rearrangement joins TRBV29-1 to TRBJ2-5, with 7 bases lining up with TRBD1. CDR1 is SQVTM, CDR2 ANQGSEA, per germline. This CDR3 region has 11 residues. The J segment lost 2 bases and the V segment lost 8 bases, leaving 2 bases of the junction unmatched. Written as DNA, the CDR3 is TGCAGCACGACAGGGCAAGAGACCCAGTACTTC. Translated: CSTTGQETQYF.

The V call is TRBV5-6, the J call TRBJ2-3, with 9 nucleotides matching TRBD1. This CDR3 has 15 residues. Germline lookup yields CDR1 SGHDT and CDR2 YYEEEE. V dropped 0 bases and J dropped 4; count of bases not matched to a gene: 3. In nucleotides, the CDR3 is TGTGCCAGCAGCTTGGAGGGACAGGGTGCAGATACGCAGTATTTT. Translating gives CASSLEGQGADTQYF.

This sequence joins TRBV4-1 and TRBJ2-5, with D uncertain. The last part of the DNA fits TRBJ2-7 better; the J call may be wrong. The germline V gene has CDR1 MGHRA and CDR2 YSYEKL. The CDR3 runs 15 residues. This CDR3 reads CASSQAQVYSYEQYF. CDR3 nucleotide sequence: TGCGCCAGCAGCCAAGCGCAGGTGTACTCCTACGAGCAGTACTTC.

A remark on this clone: Other DNA sequences in this specimen translate into the identical CDR3. The chain combines TRBV9 with TRBJ2-3, with unresolved D. Germline V gives CDR1 SGDLS, CDR2 YYNGEE. The V gene lost 3 bases and the J gene lost 3 bases, with 5 bases spanning the gap. The CDR3 extends over 12 amino acids. The CDR3 spells CASSENTDTQYF. The CDR3 DNA reads as TGTGCCAGCAGCGAGAATACAGATACGCAGTATTTT.

The chain recombines TRBV6-5 with TRBJ1-1; a weak D match, TRBD1 (5 bases). Per the germline V gene, CDR1 is MNHEY and CDR2 is SVGAGI. The CDR3 has 15 amino acids. Trimming stripped 2 bases from V and 3 bases from J, with 13 bases between. CDR3 amino acids: CASSYGGLGDTEAFF. In nucleotides, the CDR3 is TGTGCCAGCAGTTACGGAGGGCTAGGGGACACTGAAGCTTTCTTT.

The rearrangement links TRBV4-3 to TRBJ2-7; D is possibly TRBD2 (5 bases). CDR3 length: 16 amino acids. Germline V gene data show CDR1 as LGHNA and CDR2 as YSLEER. Trimming shortened V by 1 base and J by 0 bases, and 13 bases separated the two germline ends. The chain's CDR3 is CASSQGALGSSYEQYF. The CDR3 nucleotides read TGCGCCAGCAGCCAAGGGGCCCTGGGGAGCTCCTACGAGCAGTACTTC.